The sequence of this T cell receptor beta chain was determined in a study of blood T cell repertoires in COVID-19. The overall study: Whether acute or convalescent, the COVID-19 samples came from the United States, Italy and Spain. PBMCs, B-cell-depleted T cells, or T cells were the source of the cDNA or gDNA that made up the material.

Per the study methods: Reference gene primer amplification gave estimated nucleated cell counts. Only in-frame clones appear in the TCRdb table, and some are missing; sequencing was by immunoSEQ multiplex PCR. The V and J calls and clone size come from that table; D and trimming were worked out from the DNA. The sample records about 71,000 clones, roughly 82% being singletons. Trimming left V 5 bases short and J 11 bases short, with 16 bases between. The CDR3 has 13 residues. The germline CDR1 and CDR2 sequences are SGHAT and FQNNGV. Sequencing was done on a sample of peripheral blood. The chain links TRBV11-2 to TRBJ1-3; possible D gene TRBD1, 6 bases. The source is a woman over 75 with acute or convalescent COVID-19. For the CDR3, the DNA is TGTGCCAGCAGCGCCGGACAGTTATCCGCCATATATTTT. It translates to CASSAGQLSAIYF.